The entry below describes one T cell receptor (beta chain). Its antigen is as yet unknown. Roughly 10^5 TCR templates per sample were sequenced. Sequenced by immunoSEQ multiplex PCR; TCRdb stores in-frame clones only, minus some. Of more than 85,000 clones listed, just under 90% were seen once; the top ten hold more than 14%. This record belongs to a study of siplizumab effects on memory and regulatory T cells. Germline V gene sequence: CDR1 MNHNY, CDR2 SVGAGI (reference sequence). Trimming cost V 2 bases and J 11 bases, with 18 bases left between them. The CDR3 is made up of 14 amino acids. General study results and limits: Significantly reduced by siplizumab was the cumulative frequency of alloreactive sequences, namely those traceable to unstimulated CD4+ memory cells. Siplizumab conditions gave an average of 68.8% Treg-derived mappable alloreactive CD4+ clones, versus approximately 27% for controls. Naive T cells appeared more diverse than memory cells and seemed to be major alloresponse contributors.

V is TRBV6-6 and J is TRBJ1-1; D is possibly TRBD1 (6 bases). Sequenced input: CD4+ T cells sorted from blood. The clonotype was recovered from a human donor in good health. The CDR3 here is CASSYPDRNAAAFF. The CDR3 region has the DNA TGTGCCAGCAGTTACCCTGACAGGAACGCAGCCGCTTTCTTT.